This record covers a single T cell receptor (beta chain). Its antigen is as yet unknown. Clones were read by immunoSEQ multiplex PCR, and TCRdb kept only the in-frame ones, dropping some. Of tens of thousands of clones listed, 94% are singletons. This entry comes from a study of cytomegalovirus exposure and HLA in healthy donors. The donors belonged to the approximately 120-subject validation cohort, separate from the roughly 600-subject first cohort. Germline CDR1 reads SEHNR; CDR2 reads FQNEAQ (reference sequence). The CDR3 runs to 15 residues. Trimming took off 6 bases at V and 2 bases at J, with 17 bases between the two ends. Study-wide points: While the bulk of TCR sequences proved rare, some public TCRs turned up in many donors. According to a later analysis, TCR clusters from the first cohort tended to co-occur in the 120 or so validation repertoires.

Sequenced input: PBMCs. This sequence joins TRBV7-9 and TRBJ2-7, with TRBD1 as a possible D gene (6 bases). The receptor was isolated from a woman aged 18 to 35 in good health and CMV-seropositive. The CDR3 sequence: CASSHTGGKAYEQYF. DNA of the CDR3: TGTGCCAGCAGTCATACTGGGGGCAAGGCCTACGAGCAGTACTTC. Together with reference TRBV7-9 and TRBJ2-7, the CDR3 gives the full variable domain: DTGVSQNPRHKITKRGQNVTFRCDPISEHNRLYWYRQTLGQGPEFLTYFQNEAQLEKSRLLSDRFSAERPKGSFSTLEIQRTEQGDSAMYLCASSHTGGKAYEQYFGPGTRLTVT.